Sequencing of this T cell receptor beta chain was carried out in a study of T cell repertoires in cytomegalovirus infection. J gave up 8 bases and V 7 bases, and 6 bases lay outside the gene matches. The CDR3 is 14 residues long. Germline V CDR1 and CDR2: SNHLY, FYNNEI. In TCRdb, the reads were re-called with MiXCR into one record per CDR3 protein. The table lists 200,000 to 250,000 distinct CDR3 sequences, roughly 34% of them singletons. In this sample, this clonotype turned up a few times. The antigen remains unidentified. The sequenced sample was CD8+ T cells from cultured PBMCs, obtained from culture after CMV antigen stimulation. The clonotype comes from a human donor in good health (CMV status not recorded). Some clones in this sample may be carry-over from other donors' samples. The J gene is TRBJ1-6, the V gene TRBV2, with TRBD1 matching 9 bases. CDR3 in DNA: TGTGCCAGCACCGGGGGACAGGGTTATTCACCCCTCCACTTT. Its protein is CASTGGQGYSPLHF.